This T cell receptor beta chain is drawn from a study of vaccination and CD4 T cells after COVID-19. Germline CDR1 reads MNHNS; CDR2 reads SASEGT. V was pared by 2 bases and J by 7 bases, with 8 bases between. The CDR3 runs to 12 residues. Indicated treatment: roughly 10-day PBMC culture with coronavirus spike peptide pools or control peptides (ViraFEST assay). With the Oncomine TCR Beta short-read assay, DNA from cultured CD4+ T cells was sequenced. TCRdb independently ran MiXCR on the PCR reads; one entry per CDR3 protein. The table includes over 12,000 distinct CDR3 sequences, less than 60% detected once. Concerning this clonotype: Its antigen is undetermined.

The V gene is TRBV6-1, the J gene TRBJ1-1; unclear D gene. This sample comprised cultured CD4+ T cells from blood, obtained after SARS-CoV-2 vaccination. The clonotype was recovered from a human donor with COVID-19. This chain's CDR3 is CASSERAVEAFF. Here the CDR3 DNA reads TGTGCCAGCAGTGAAAGGGCAGTTGAAGCTTTCTTT.